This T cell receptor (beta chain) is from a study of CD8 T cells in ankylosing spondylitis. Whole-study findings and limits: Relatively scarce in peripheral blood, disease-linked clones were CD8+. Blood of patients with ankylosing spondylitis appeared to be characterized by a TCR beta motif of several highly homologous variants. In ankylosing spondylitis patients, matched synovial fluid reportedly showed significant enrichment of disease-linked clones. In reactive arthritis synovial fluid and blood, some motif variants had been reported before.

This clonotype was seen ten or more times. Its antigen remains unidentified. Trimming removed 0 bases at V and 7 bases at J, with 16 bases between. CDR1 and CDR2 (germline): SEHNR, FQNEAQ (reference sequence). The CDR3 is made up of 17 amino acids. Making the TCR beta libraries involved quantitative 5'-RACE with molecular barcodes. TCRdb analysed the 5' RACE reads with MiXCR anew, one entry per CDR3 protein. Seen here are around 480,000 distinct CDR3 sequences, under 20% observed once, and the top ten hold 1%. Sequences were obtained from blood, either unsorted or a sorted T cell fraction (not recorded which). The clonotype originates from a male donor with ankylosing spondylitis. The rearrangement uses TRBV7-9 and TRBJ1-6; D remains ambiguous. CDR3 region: CASSLAGVRDMNSPLHF. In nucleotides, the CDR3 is TGTGCCAGCAGCTTAGCCGGGGTTCGAGATATGAATTCACCCCTCCACTTT.